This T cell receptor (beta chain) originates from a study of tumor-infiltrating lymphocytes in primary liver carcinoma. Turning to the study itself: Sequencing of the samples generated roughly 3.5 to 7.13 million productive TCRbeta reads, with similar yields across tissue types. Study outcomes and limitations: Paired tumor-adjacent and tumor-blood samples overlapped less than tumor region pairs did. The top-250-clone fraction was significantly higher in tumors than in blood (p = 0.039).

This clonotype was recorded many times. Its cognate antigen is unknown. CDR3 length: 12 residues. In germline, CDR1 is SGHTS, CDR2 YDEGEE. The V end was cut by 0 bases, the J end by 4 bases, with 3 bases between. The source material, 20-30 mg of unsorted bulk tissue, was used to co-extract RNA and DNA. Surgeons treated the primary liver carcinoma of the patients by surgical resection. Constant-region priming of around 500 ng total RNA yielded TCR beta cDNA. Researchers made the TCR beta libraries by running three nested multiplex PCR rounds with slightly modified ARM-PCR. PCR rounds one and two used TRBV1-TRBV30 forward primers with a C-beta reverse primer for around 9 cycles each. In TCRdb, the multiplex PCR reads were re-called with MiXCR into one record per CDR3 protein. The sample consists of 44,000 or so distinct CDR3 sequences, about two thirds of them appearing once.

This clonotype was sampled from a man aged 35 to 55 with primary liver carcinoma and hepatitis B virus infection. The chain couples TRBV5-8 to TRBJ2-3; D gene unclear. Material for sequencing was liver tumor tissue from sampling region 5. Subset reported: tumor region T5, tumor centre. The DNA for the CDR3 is TGTGCCAGCAGCTTGGACTCAGATACGCAGTATTTT. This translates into CASSLDSDTQYF.